What follows are 30 T cell receptor beta chains derived from one specimen sequenced in a study of blood T cell repertoires in COVID-19. The protocol was immunoSEQ multiplex PCR, while the TCRdb copy is restricted to in-frame clones and leaves out a portion. The repertoire holds roughly 250,000 clones, with 70% to 90% as singletons. The sample consisted of PBMCs or T cells enriched from blood (not recorded which). These receptors originate from a woman in her 40s with acute COVID-19.

This rearrangement joins TRBV4-2 to TRBJ1-6; TRBD1 matches 7 bases. The J segment lost 6 bases and the V segment lost 0 bases, leaving 2 bases of the junction unmatched. CDR1 is LGHNA and CDR2 is YNFKEQ in the germline V gene. This CDR3 contains 15 residues. CDR3 sequence: CASSQETGSNSPLHF. CDR3 nucleotide sequence: TGTGCCAGCAGCCAAGAGACAGGGTCTAATTCACCCCTCCACTTT.

The gene calls are TRBV9 and TRBJ2-5, with 10 nucleotides matching TRBD2. The CDR3 covers 17 residues. CDR1 is SGDLS and CDR2 is YYNGEE in the germline V gene. V dropped 0 bases and J dropped 4; count of bases not matched to a gene: 9. The CDR3 DNA follows: TGTGCCAGCAGCGTAGGGGGCCTCTCTAGCGGGAGAGAGACCCAGTACTTC. Residues: CASSVGGLSSGRETQYF.

This chain uses TRBV5-1 with TRBJ2-6; 12 bases match TRBD1. Germline CDR1 reads SGHRS; CDR2 reads YFSETQ. Trimming at V came to 0 bases and at J to 2 bases, leaving 6 bases not matched to a gene. There are 19 residues in the CDR3. The CDR3 protein is CASSLAGGQGATGANVLTF. As DNA, the CDR3 is TGCGCCAGCAGCTTGGCCGGGGGACAGGGGGCAACTGGGGCCAACGTCCTGACTTTC.

With regard to this clone: Other DNA sequences in the same sample also yield this CDR3. The rearrangement uses TRBV7-8 and TRBJ2-3, with 7 bases lining up with TRBD2. The CDR3 has 16 amino acids. J was trimmed by 3 bases and V by 3 bases; bases with no gene match: 9. Germline-derived CDR1 and CDR2 are SGHVS and FQNEAQ. CDR3 residues: CASSLVAGADTDTQYF. The DNA for the CDR3 is TGTGCCAGCAGCTTGGTGGCGGGAGCGGATACAGATACGCAGTATTTT.

The rearrangement uses TRBV14 and TRBJ2-1; TRBD2 matches 12 bases. The ends lost 3 bases at V and 4 bases at J; junction bases unmatched: 1. Germline V gene data show CDR1 as SGHDN and CDR2 as FVKESK. The CDR3 runs 15 residues. The CDR3 here is CASSHGLAGYNEQFF. In nucleotides, the CDR3 is TGTGCCAGCAGCCACGGACTAGCGGGATACAATGAGCAGTTCTTC.

The V call is TRBV5-1, the J call TRBJ2-7, with D perhaps matching TRBD1 (5 bases). Between the trimmed V and J ends, which lost 0 bases and 2 bases, there was a span of 9 bases. In germline, CDR1 is SGHRS, CDR2 YFSETQ. This CDR3 spans 14 amino acids. The CDR3 sequence: CASSLEGQAYEQYF. The CDR3 DNA sequence: TGCGCCAGCAGCTTGGAAGGACAAGCCTACGAGCAGTACTTC.

The CDR3 protein is CASSNSGRGSSYEQYF. Written as DNA, the CDR3 is TGCGCCAGCAGCAATAGCGGGAGGGGTAGCTCCTACGAGCAGTACTTC. This chain connects TRBV5-1 to TRBJ2-7, with TRBD2 identical over 11 bases. Trimming at V came to 4 bases and at J to 0 bases, leaving 6 bases not matched to a gene. The CDR3 covers 16 residues. The germline CDR1 and CDR2 sequences are SGHRS and YFSETQ.

The rearrangement links TRBV5-6 to TRBJ1-2; 8 nucleotides line up with TRBD1. The CDR3 sequence is 13 residues long. Germline CDR1 SGHDT, CDR2 YYEEEE. The J segment lost 7 bases and the V segment lost 5 bases, leaving 7 bases of the junction unmatched. The CDR3 DNA reads as TGTGCCAGCAGACTCGGGACAGGCCCTGGCTACACCTTC. As protein: CASRLGTGPGYTF.

This clone appeared a few times. The chain carries TRBV2 and TRBJ1-4; D unclear. Germline V gene lookup returns CDR1 SNHLY and CDR2 FYNNEI. V shed 6 bases and J shed 6 bases, with 14 bases lying between them. The CDR3 runs to 14 residues. Written as DNA, the CDR3 is TGTGCCAGCAGGGCTAGAGCGATGGATGAAAAACTGTTTTTT. Translation gives CASRARAMDEKLFF.

CDR3 coding DNA: TGTGCCAGCATAGAGGGAACCCTGTCCATTTACTCTGGGGCCAACGTCCTGACTTTC. Amino acids: CASIEGTLSIYSGANVLTF. The chain carries TRBV7-9 and TRBJ2-6; D perhaps matches TRBD2 (5 bases). Germline V lookup: CDR1 SEHNR, CDR2 FQNEAQ (reference sequence). Trimming removed 7 bases from V and 0 bases from J, with 22 bases in between. The CDR3 spans 19 residues.

The chain combines TRBV1 with TRBJ1-2. TRBV1 is reported as a pseudogene. This CDR3 region has 11 residues. The CDR3 loop reads CTSSQANGYTF. For the CDR3, the DNA is TGCACCAGCAGCCAAGCTAATGGCTACACCTTC.

With respect to this clone: At the DNA level, this CDR3 is encoded by other sequences in the same sample as well. The CDR3 protein is CASSLDRANTEAFF. In DNA, the CDR3 is TGTGCCAGCAGCTTGGACAGGGCGAACACTGAAGCTTTCTTT. V usage is TRBV5-4 and J usage is TRBJ1-1, with D possibly matching TRBD1 (6 bases). The CDR3 covers 14 residues. V lost 0 bases and J lost 1, with 7 bases in between. The V gene's germline CDR1 is SGHNT and CDR2 YYREEE (reference sequence).

J is TRBJ1-1 and V is TRBV30, with no clear D. CDR1 and CDR2 (germline): GTSNPN, SVGIG (reference sequence). The germline V and J ends were trimmed by 5 bases and 5 bases, with 12 bases remaining between them. This CDR3 spans 12 amino acids. For the CDR3, the DNA is TGTGCCTGGGGAAAACCAGGTACTGAAGCTTTCTTT. Protein product: CAWGKPGTEAFF.

The chain employs TRBV19 and TRBJ1-1; TRBD1 agrees at 8 bases. Per the germline V gene, CDR1 is LNHDA and CDR2 is SQIVND (reference sequence). With 8 bases clipped from V and 0 bases from J, the junction kept 11 bases outside the gene matches. The CDR3 spans 16 residues. The CDR3 DNA sequence: TGTGCCAGTGCAACCAGGGGGCAGAGAATGAACACTGAAGCTTTCTTT. Protein product: CASATRGQRMNTEAFF.

This chain joins TRBV9 and TRBJ2-7; D gene unclear. The CDR3 spans 16 residues. V was shortened by 7 bases and J by 5 bases, with 25 bases between the two germline ends. Germline V gene data show CDR1 as SGDLS and CDR2 as YYNGEE. CDR3 loop: CASYLGPSVGQDEQYF. The CDR3 nucleotides are TGTGCCAGCTATCTGGGCCCGTCGGTAGGCCAGGACGAGCAGTACTTC.

The chain carries TRBV5-1 and TRBJ2-5, with TRBD2 identical over 11 bases. The length of the CDR3 is 18 residues. CDR1 and CDR2 (germline): SGHRS, YFSETQ. V lost 3 bases and J lost 1; bases outside the gene matches: 11. The CDR3 coding sequence is TGCGCCAGCAGCTCAGGTAGGACTAGCGGGCGGATCCAAGAGACCCAGTACTTC. Amino acid sequence: CASSSGRTSGRIQETQYF.

This clone is a singleton in its sample. V usage is TRBV5-4 and J usage is TRBJ2-1; a weak D match, TRBD2 (6 bases). V was clipped by 0 bases and J by 13 bases, with 14 bases between them. CDR1 is SGHNT, CDR2 YYREEE, per germline (reference sequence). The CDR3 totals 13 residues. This CDR3 reads CASSLERATSQFF. The CDR3 coding sequence is TGTGCCAGCAGCTTGGAGCGGGCCACCTCTCAGTTCTTC.

The chain employs TRBV7-9 and TRBJ2-1; 8 nucleotides agree with TRBD1. V dropped 8 bases and J dropped 5; count of bases not matched to a gene: 5. The CDR3 sequence is 13 residues long. The germline CDR1 and CDR2 sequences are SEHNR and FQNEAQ (reference sequence). The CDR3 nucleotides are TGTGCCAGCCGGACAGGGTTAAACAATGAGCAGTTCTTC. It translates to CASRTGLNNEQFF.

The genes are TRBV28 and TRBJ1-5, with D maybe TRBD1 (6 bases). This CDR3 comprises 14 residues. V was shortened by 7 bases and J by 6 bases, with 16 bases between the two germline ends. The germline V gene has CDR1 MDHEN and CDR2 SYDVKM. The CDR3 DNA follows: TGTGCCAGCACCCGAGAGGGGGTGAGTCAGCCCCAGCATTTT. Its protein is CASTREGVSQPQHF.

The chain combines TRBV11-3 with TRBJ2-5; D ambiguous. The germline CDR1 and CDR2 sequences are SGHNT and YENEEA. There are 12 residues in the CDR3. V was clipped by 6 bases and J by 3 bases, with 8 bases between them. Written as DNA, the CDR3 is TGTGCCAGCAGTGGTTCTAAAGAGACCCAGTACTTC. Protein: CASSGSKETQYF.

The chain has TRBV29-1 and TRBJ2-1, with 7 bases that match TRBD1. Trimming cost V 3 bases and J 1 base; bases outside gene matches: 12. The CDR3 has 17 residues. In germline, CDR1 is SQVTM, CDR2 ANQGSEA. The CDR3 nucleotides are TGCAGCGTTGATTCCCCTCGACAGGGTACGTCCTACAATGAGCAGTTCTTC. Its translation is CSVDSPRQGTSYNEQFF.

The chain recombines TRBV24-1 with TRBJ2-5, with a possible D match to TRBD2 (6 bases). The V end was cut by 4 bases, the J end by 5 bases, with 25 bases between. CDR3 size: 18 residues. Germline V gene lookup returns CDR1 KGHDR and CDR2 SFDVKD. CDR3: CATSESNGGSVIRETQYF. CDR3 coding DNA: TGTGCCACCAGTGAGTCAAATGGGGGGTCAGTGATCCGGGAGACCCAGTACTTC.

The chain recombines TRBV2 with TRBJ1-4, with TRBD1 matching 7 bases. Trimming took 6 bases from V and 7 from J; bases not matched to a gene: 8. The CDR3 length is 14 residues. From germline, CDR1 is SNHLY and CDR2 FYNNEI. CDR3 in DNA: TGTGCCAGCAGAAAGACAGGGATGGGTGAAAAACTGTTTTTT. Amino acids: CASRKTGMGEKLFF.

This chain uses TRBV5-4 with TRBJ2-5, with TRBD1 matching over 7 bases. The V gene's germline CDR1 is SGHNT and CDR2 YYREEE (reference sequence). J lost 0 bases, V lost 4 bases, and 9 bases had no gene match. The CDR3 totals 16 residues. CDR3 DNA sequence: TGTGCCAGCAGCCAGGGGCCCGGGACAGACCAAGAGACCCAGTACTTC. Its protein is CASSQGPGTDQETQYF.

The V and J genes are TRBV6-5 and TRBJ1-1; 9 bases agree with TRBD1. There are 14 residues in the CDR3. The V and J ends lost 8 bases and 8 bases, in that order; junction bases with no gene match: 12. CDR1 and CDR2 from the germline V gene are MNHEY and SVGAGI. The DNA for the CDR3 is TGTGCCAGCTGGACAGGGGTCCGGGTAACGGAAGCTTTCTTT. Translated, it gives CASWTGVRVTEAFF.

The CDR3 DNA sequence: TGTGCCAGCAGCTGGGGACAGCGCGTGGGCACTGAAGCTTTCTTT. Protein: CASSWGQRVGTEAFF. The gene calls are TRBV7-8 and TRBJ1-1; 7 nucleotides align to TRBD1. This CDR3 has 15 residues. Germline CDR1 SGHVS, CDR2 FQNEAQ. Trimming cost V 4 bases and J 4 bases; bases outside gene matches: 9.

The gene calls are TRBV18 and TRBJ1-3; 7 bases are a match to TRBD1. V lost 2 bases, J lost 0 bases, and 4 bases stayed unmatched. This CDR3 has 16 amino acids. Germline V gene sequence: CDR1 KGHSH, CDR2 LQKENI. CDR3 in amino acids: CASSPEDRISGNTIYF. DNA of the CDR3: TGTGCCAGCTCACCAGAGGACAGGATCTCTGGAAACACCATATATTTT.

The J gene is TRBJ2-5, the V gene TRBV27; 13 bases are a match to TRBD2. Germline-derived CDR1 and CDR2 are MNHEY and SMNVEV (reference sequence). The ends lost 5 bases at V and 2 bases at J; junction bases unmatched: 8. The CDR3 contains 17 residues. This CDR3 is CASSLTGTSGTQETQYF. CDR3 in DNA: TGTGCCAGCAGTCTAACGGGGACTAGCGGGACTCAAGAGACCCAGTACTTC.

The V call is TRBV5-1, the J call TRBJ2-7, with D possibly TRBD1 on 6 matching bases. The CDR3 is 13 residues long. Trimming took off 7 bases at V and 3 bases at J, with 14 bases between the two ends. CDR1 and CDR2 (germline): SGHRS, YFSETQ. Written as DNA, the CDR3 is TGCGCCAGCTTCCCAACAGGGAGCTACGAGCAGTACTTC. Residues: CASFPTGSYEQYF.

The chain is built from TRBV24-1 and TRBJ1-5, with D unresolved. V was trimmed by 4 bases and J by 6 bases, leaving 12 bases between them. The CDR3 runs 14 residues. CDR1 and CDR2 (germline): KGHDR, SFDVKD. CDR3 bases: TGTGCCACCAGTGACGCCATGGAGGGTCAGCCCCAGCATTTT. Its protein product is CATSDAMEGQPQHF.